A selection of T cell receptor beta chains follows, all from one sample in a study of cytomegalovirus exposure and HLA in healthy donors. Using immunoSEQ multiplex PCR, the repertoire was profiled, and TCRdb retains in-frame clones only, with some absent. The profile shows around 120,000 clones, approximately 80% of them singletons. Sequenced: PBMCs. Every receptor here comes from a female donor in good health and CMV-seropositive. CDR3s include the opening cysteine and the closing phenylalanine or tryptophan. D genes are given only for firm matches. For some rows the clone size is stated as once, few or many, or as a class when expanded; others skip it.

TRBV11-2	.	TRBD2	TRBJ2-3	TGTGCCAGCAGCTTGAATCTAGCGGGGGCAGATACGCAGTATTTT	CASSLNLAGADTQYF
TRBV7-6	.	.	TRBJ2-3	TGTGCCAGCAGCCGCCCCGGGACATCGTCCGATACGCAGTATTTT	CASSRPGTSSDTQYF
TRBV10-1	.	TRBD1	TRBJ2-5	TGCGCCAGCGGGGACAGCCAAGAGACCCAGTACTTC	CASGDSQETQYF
TRBV5-1	.	.	TRBJ2-2	TGCGCCAGCGCGGGGAGTCTTTCCACCGGGGAGCTGTTTTTT	CASAGSLSTGELFF
TRBV4-3	.	.	TRBJ2-3	TGCGCCAGCAGCCTCGAGCGGGGCACAGATACGCAGTATTTT	CASSLERGTDTQYF
TRBV9	.	.	TRBJ2-1	TGTGCCAGCAGCCCCGCTGGACAGCTTTTTTTGGACAATGAGCAGTTCTTC	CASSPAGQLFLDNEQFF
TRBV6-5	.	TRBD1	TRBJ1-1	TGTGCCAGCAGTTACTCGACGTACAGGGGGCTAGGGGCTTTCTTT	CASSYSTYRGLGAFF
TRBV7-2	.	TRBD2	TRBJ2-1	TGTGCCAGCAGCTCCCGGTTAGCGGGGGGGTACAATGAGCAGTTCTTC	CASSSRLAGGYNEQFF
TRBV6-6	.	.	TRBJ2-1	TGTGCCAGCAACTCCGGCGCGGGGCCCTACAATGAGCAGTTCTTC	CASNSGAGPYNEQFF
TRBV2	.	.	TRBJ1-1	TGTGCCAGCACGTCGGGGTTGAACACTGAAGCTTTCTTT	CASTSGLNTEAFF
TRBV6-1	.	TRBD1	TRBJ1-6	TGTGCCAGCTACAACGACAGGGAATGGCGGTCACCCCTCCACTTT	CASYNDREWRSPLHF
TRBV5-1	few	.	TRBJ1-4	TGCGCCAGCAGCTTGGAGGGGGGGGGTGAAAAACTGTTTTTT	CASSLEGGGEKLFF
TRBV14	.	.	TRBJ1-3	TGTGCCAGCAGCCAATCCGGGATTCGAGCCGGAAACACCATATATTTT	CASSQSGIRAGNTIYF
TRBV18	.	TRBD1	TRBJ1-5	TGTGCCAGCTCCGGGACAGACAATCAGCCCCAGCATTTT	CASSGTDNQPQHF
TRBV11-2	.	.	TRBJ1-1	TGTGCCAGCAGCTTTACCGACGGCGGTACTGAAGCTTTCTTT	CASSFTDGGTEAFF
TRBV2	.	TRBD2	TRBJ2-2	TGTGCCAGCAGGGTGATAGCGGGCTTCACCGGGGAGCTGTTTTTT	CASRVIAGFTGELFF
TRBV23-1	.	TRBD1	TRBJ2-5	TGCGCCAGCAGTCACCTGGACAGGTTCCGGGAGACCCAGTACTTC	CASSHLDRFRETQYF
TRBV5-5	.	.	TRBJ2-5	TGTGCCAGCAGCTTAGGGGACACCTCGTACCAAGAGACCCAGTACTTC	CASSLGDTSYQETQYF
TRBV18	.	.	TRBJ2-7	TGTGCCAGCTCACCACCCAGAGGAGTTTACGAGCAGTACTTC	CASSPPRGVYEQYF
TRBV6-5	.	TRBD2	TRBJ2-3	TGTGCCAGCAGTTATGGGCTAGCGGGGGGCACAGATACGCAGTATTTT	CASSYGLAGGTDTQYF
TRBV9	once	TRBD2	TRBJ2-1	TGTGCCAGCAGCGTAGGTAGCGGGGTGAGCTCCTACAATGAGCAGTTCTTC	CASSVGSGVSSYNEQFF
TRBV5-1	.	.	TRBJ1-1	TGCGCCAGCAGCTTGGGGGTTGGAGGGACTTACACTGAAGCTTTCTTT	CASSLGVGGTYTEAFF
TRBV15	once	.	TRBJ2-3	TGTGCCACCAGCAGAGGATCATCTAGCGGCACAGATACGCAGTATTTT	CATSRGSSSGTDTQYF
TRBV7-9	.	.	TRBJ2-5	TGTGCCAGCAGCTTCGGCGGGGTACAAGAGACCCAGTACTTC	CASSFGGVQETQYF
TRBV30	.	TRBD1	TRBJ2-3	TGTGCCTGGACAGGGGGCTCGGATACGCAGTATTTT	CAWTGGSDTQYF
TRBV18	.	.	TRBJ1-5	TGTGCCAGCTCTCAACAGGACCGCAATCAGCCCCAGCATTTT	CASSQQDRNQPQHF
TRBV5-4	few	.	TRBJ2-7	TGTGCCAGCAGCTTGGACGGAGCCTACGAGCAGTACTTC	CASSLDGAYEQYF
TRBV6-4	.	TRBD2	TRBJ2-1	TGTGCCAGCAGTGACTCAGCGGGGGGGAATGAGCAGTTCTTC	CASSDSAGGNEQFF
TRBV5-1	.	TRBD2	TRBJ2-5	TGCGCCAGCAGCTCGGGAGGGGGGGAGACCCAGTACTTC	CASSSGGGETQYF
TRBV5-1	.	.	TRBJ1-4	TGCGCCAGCAGCTTGGGGACAGCGGGGGAAAAACTGTTTTTT	CASSLGTAGEKLFF
TRBV2	.	.	TRBJ2-5	TGTGCCAGCAGAGCCGGGACATCACAAGAGACCCAGTACTTC	CASRAGTSQETQYF